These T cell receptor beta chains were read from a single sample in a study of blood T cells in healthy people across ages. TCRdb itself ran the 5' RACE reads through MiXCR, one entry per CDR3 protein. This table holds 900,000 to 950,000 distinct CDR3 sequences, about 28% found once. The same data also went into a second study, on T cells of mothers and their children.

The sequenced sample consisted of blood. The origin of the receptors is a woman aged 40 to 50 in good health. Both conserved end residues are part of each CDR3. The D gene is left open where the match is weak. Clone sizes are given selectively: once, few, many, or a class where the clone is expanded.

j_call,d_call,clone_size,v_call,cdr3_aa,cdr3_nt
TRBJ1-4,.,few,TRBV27,CASSFLPGASGEKLFF,TGTGCCAGCAGTTTCCTACCCGGGGCGTCGGGTGAAAAACTGTTTTTT
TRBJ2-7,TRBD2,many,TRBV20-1,CSADPTSGFSYEQYF,TGCAGTGCCGACCCCACTAGCGGTTTTTCCTACGAGCAGTACTTC
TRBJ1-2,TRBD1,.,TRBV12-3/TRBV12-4,CASSVDRGGGYTF,TGTGCCAGCAGTGTGGACAGGGGAGGCGGCTACACCTTC
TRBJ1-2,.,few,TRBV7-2,CASSFQGRGSGYTF,TGTGCCAGCAGCTTTCAGGGGAGAGGATCTGGCTACACCTTC
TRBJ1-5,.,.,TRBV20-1,CSASPGRMSNQPQRF,TGCAGTGCTAGCCCCGGGAGGATGAGCAATCAGCCCCAGCGTTTT
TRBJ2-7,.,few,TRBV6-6,CASSYEWVSSEQYF,TGTGCCAGCAGTTACGAATGGGTATCATCTGAGCAGTACTTC
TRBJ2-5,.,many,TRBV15,CATSRGGEETQYF,TGTGCCACCAGCAGAGGAGGGGAAGAGACCCAGTACTTC
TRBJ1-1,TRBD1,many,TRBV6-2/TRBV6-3,CASSYGGTGRTEAFF,TGTGCCAGCAGTTACGGCGGGACAGGGAGGACTGAAGCTTTCTTT
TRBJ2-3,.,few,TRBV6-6,CASSYMDSTDTQYF,TGTGCCAGCAGTTACATGGACAGCACAGATACGCAGTATTTT
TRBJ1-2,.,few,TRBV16,CASSQYWEVQYGYTF,TGTGCCAGCAGCCAATACTGGGAGGTACAGTATGGCTACACCTTC
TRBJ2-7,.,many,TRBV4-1,CASSQEKGREQYF,TGCGCCAGCAGCCAAGAAAAGGGTCGCGAGCAGTACTTC
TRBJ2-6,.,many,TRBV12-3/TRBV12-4,CASSRDRRPGANVLTF,TGTGCCAGCAGTCGGGACCGCAGGCCTGGGGCCAACGTCCTGACTTTC
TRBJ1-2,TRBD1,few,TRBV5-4,CANEIRGAPSNYGYTF,TGTGCCAACGAAATCAGGGGGGCCCCTTCTAACTATGGCTACACCTTC